One sample yielded the 12 T cell receptor beta chains listed below, sequenced in a study of CD8+CD57+ T cells in acquired aplastic anemia. TCR beta VDJ combinations and CDR3 sequences were profiled from genomic DNA. TCRdb re-derived calls from the reads in MiXCR, one entry per CDR3 protein. This table holds roughly 190,000 distinct CDR3 sequences, about half found once. The sequenced material came from sorted CD4+, CD8+, or CD8+CD57+ T cells (not recorded which) from PBMCs. The receptors were sampled from a human donor in good health, serving as a control.

This clonotype was counted only a few times. A much larger clone sits a single nucleotide away, making a read error possible. The chain has TRBV5-5 and TRBJ2-7; D ambiguous. From germline, CDR1 is SGHKS and CDR2 YYEKEE (reference sequence). CDR3 length: 16 residues. CDR3 in amino acids: CARSLMGPVTTYEQYF. The CDR3 DNA follows: TGTGCCAGGAGCTTAATGGGCCCAGTTACCACTTACGAGCAGTACTTC.

There are many counts of this clonotype. The chain carries TRBV19 and TRBJ1-1; possible D gene TRBD1, 6 bases. Deletions cut 1 base from V and 1 base from J, with 13 bases between. This CDR3 is 16 amino acids long. The germline CDR1 and CDR2 sequences are LNHDA and SQIVND (reference sequence). The CDR3 DNA is TGTGCCAGTAGTATAGTTACGACGGGGGCGAACACTGAAGCTTTCTTT. As protein: CASSIVTTGANTEAFF.

V and J are TRBV6-5 and TRBJ2-4, with D perhaps matching TRBD1 or TRBD2 (5 bases each). This CDR3 has 14 residues. Germline loops: CDR1 MNHEY, CDR2 SVGAGI. V shed 0 bases and J shed 5 bases, with 8 bases lying between them. In DNA form, the CDR3 reads TGTGCCAGCAGTTACTCGGGGGTCGAAAACATTCAGTACTTC. It translates to CASSYSGVENIQYF.

This clonotype was counted at least ten times. The CDR3 sequence is CASRAGTPLEQYF. The CDR3 coding sequence is TGTGCCAGCAGGGCCGGGACACCTCTCGAGCAGTACTTC. V gene TRBV6-2 or TRBV6-3 combines with J gene TRBJ2-7, with D possibly TRBD1 on 6 matching bases. The V end was cut by 6 bases, the J end by 6 bases, with 15 bases between. The CDR3 contains 13 residues. The germline V gene has CDR1 MNHEY and CDR2 SVGEGT.

In this sample, this clonotype turned up many times. The chain links TRBV9 to TRBJ1-2; a possible D gene is TRBD1 (6 bases). The CDR3 spans 15 residues. Trimming took off 2 bases at V and 5 bases at J, with 16 bases between the two ends. Germline V gene sequence: CDR1 SGDLS, CDR2 YYNGEE. In nucleotides, the CDR3 is TGTGCCAGCAGCGTTACAGGGAGCGGAAATTATGGCTACACCTTC. It yields the protein CASSVTGSGNYGYTF.

In this sample, this clonotype turned up a few times. The chain joins TRBV30 to TRBJ1-6; no definite D call. The V end lost 0 bases, the J end lost 7 bases, and 19 bases lay between the germline ends. Germline values: CDR1 GTSNPN, CDR2 SVGIG (reference sequence). This CDR3 region has 17 residues. DNA for the CDR3: TGTGCCTGGAGTGTAGTAAAAGGTCGATTTTCCAATTCACCCCTCCACTTT. It specifies CAWSVVKGRFSNSPLHF. Filled out from reference TRBV30 and TRBJ1-6, the complete variable domain reads SQTIHQWPATLVQPVGSPLSLECTVEGTSNPNLYWYRQAAGRGLQLLFYSVGIGQISSEVPQNLSASRPQDRQFILSSKKLLLSDSGFYLCAWSVVKGRFSNSPLHFGNGTRLTVT.

The chain carries TRBV20-1 and TRBJ2-5; unclear D gene. The germline CDR1 and CDR2 sequences are DFQATT and SNEGSKA (reference sequence). The CDR3 has 10 residues. Trimming cost V 5 bases and J 2 bases, with 3 bases left between them. This CDR3 reads CSAYQETQYF. In DNA, the CDR3 is TGCAGTGCTTATCAAGAGACCCAGTACTTC.

Regarding this clonotype: The conserved closing phenylalanine or tryptophan is absent in this CDR3, likely reflecting a read error. No DNA is shown, since the ends of the CDR3 on it are uncertain; the CDR3 is the one TCRdb lists. The chain links TRBV19 to TRBJ1-5; the table's D call, TRBD1, has no DNA check behind it. The CDR3 length is 12 residues, termini included. Germline V gives CDR1 LNHDA, CDR2 SQIVND (reference sequence). Here the CDR3 reads CASSIQGQLSDV.

This clonotype was detected only a few times. The chain recombines TRBV20-1 with TRBJ2-7; no firm D call. Trimming stripped 3 bases from V and 0 bases from J, with 9 bases between. Germline V gene data show CDR1 as DFQATT and CDR2 as SNEGSKA (reference sequence). This CDR3 region has 13 residues. CDR3 loop: CSASGRVSYEQYF. The CDR3 DNA is TGCAGTGCTAGCGGTAGGGTCTCCTACGAGCAGTACTTC.

The chain links TRBV15 to TRBJ2-7; 8 bases align to TRBD2. The CDR3 covers 14 residues. V gave up 5 bases and J gave up 7 bases; unmatched junction bases: 10. Looked up from germline, CDR1 is LNHNV and CDR2 is YYDKDF (reference sequence). CDR3 bases: TGTGCCACCAGCCTTGGGCGGGGGGCGAGGGAGCAGTACTTC. As protein: CATSLGRGAREQYF.

The chain couples TRBV11-1 to TRBJ2-7; TRBD2 aligns across 15 bases. V lost 5 bases and J lost 3; bases outside the gene matches: 8. The V gene's germline CDR1 is SGHAT and CDR2 FQDESV (reference sequence). There are 17 residues in the CDR3. CDR3 protein: CASSLVLGLAGGYEQYF. The CDR3 DNA reads TGTGCCAGCAGCCTAGTTTTGGGACTAGCGGGGGGCTACGAGCAGTACTTC. Variable domain in full (rest from reference TRBV11-1 and TRBJ2-7): EAEVAQSPRYKITEKSQAVAFWCDPISGHATLYWYRQILGQGPELLVQFQDESVVDDSQLPKDRFSAERLKGVDSTLKIQPAELGDSAMYLCASSLVLGLAGGYEQYFGPGTRLTVT.

The J gene is TRBJ1-5, the V gene TRBV20-1; TRBD1 matches at 8 bases. J gave up 0 bases and V 6 bases, and 7 bases lay outside the gene matches. The CDR3 covers 15 residues. Germline values: CDR1 DFQATT, CDR2 SNEGSKA (reference sequence). CDR3: CSAQDRGNSNQPQHF. CDR3 coding DNA: TGCAGTGCCCAAGACAGGGGCAATAGCAATCAGCCCCAGCATTTT.